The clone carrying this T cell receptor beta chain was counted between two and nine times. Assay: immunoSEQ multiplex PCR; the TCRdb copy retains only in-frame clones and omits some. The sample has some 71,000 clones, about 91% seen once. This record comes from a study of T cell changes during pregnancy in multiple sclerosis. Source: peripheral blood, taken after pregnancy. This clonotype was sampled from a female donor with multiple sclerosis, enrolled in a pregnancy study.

The CDR3 region has the DNA TGTGCCACCCTAGACAGGGGGCGTGACACTGAAGCTTTCTTT. Its protein product is CATLDRGRDTEAFF. The V gene is TRBV28, the J gene TRBJ1-1, with 10 bases matching TRBD1. This CDR3 contains 14 residues. Per germline, CDR1 MDHEN and CDR2 SYDVKM. V trimming: 10 bases; J trimming: 3 bases; junction bases outside the gene matches: 8. Supplemented by reference TRBV28 and TRBJ1-1, the full variable domain reads DVKVTQSSRYLVKRTGEKVFLECVQDMDHENMFWYRQDPGLGLRLIYFSYDVKMKEKGDIPEGYSVSREKKERFSLILESASTNQTSMYLCATLDRGRDTEAFFGQGTRLTVV.